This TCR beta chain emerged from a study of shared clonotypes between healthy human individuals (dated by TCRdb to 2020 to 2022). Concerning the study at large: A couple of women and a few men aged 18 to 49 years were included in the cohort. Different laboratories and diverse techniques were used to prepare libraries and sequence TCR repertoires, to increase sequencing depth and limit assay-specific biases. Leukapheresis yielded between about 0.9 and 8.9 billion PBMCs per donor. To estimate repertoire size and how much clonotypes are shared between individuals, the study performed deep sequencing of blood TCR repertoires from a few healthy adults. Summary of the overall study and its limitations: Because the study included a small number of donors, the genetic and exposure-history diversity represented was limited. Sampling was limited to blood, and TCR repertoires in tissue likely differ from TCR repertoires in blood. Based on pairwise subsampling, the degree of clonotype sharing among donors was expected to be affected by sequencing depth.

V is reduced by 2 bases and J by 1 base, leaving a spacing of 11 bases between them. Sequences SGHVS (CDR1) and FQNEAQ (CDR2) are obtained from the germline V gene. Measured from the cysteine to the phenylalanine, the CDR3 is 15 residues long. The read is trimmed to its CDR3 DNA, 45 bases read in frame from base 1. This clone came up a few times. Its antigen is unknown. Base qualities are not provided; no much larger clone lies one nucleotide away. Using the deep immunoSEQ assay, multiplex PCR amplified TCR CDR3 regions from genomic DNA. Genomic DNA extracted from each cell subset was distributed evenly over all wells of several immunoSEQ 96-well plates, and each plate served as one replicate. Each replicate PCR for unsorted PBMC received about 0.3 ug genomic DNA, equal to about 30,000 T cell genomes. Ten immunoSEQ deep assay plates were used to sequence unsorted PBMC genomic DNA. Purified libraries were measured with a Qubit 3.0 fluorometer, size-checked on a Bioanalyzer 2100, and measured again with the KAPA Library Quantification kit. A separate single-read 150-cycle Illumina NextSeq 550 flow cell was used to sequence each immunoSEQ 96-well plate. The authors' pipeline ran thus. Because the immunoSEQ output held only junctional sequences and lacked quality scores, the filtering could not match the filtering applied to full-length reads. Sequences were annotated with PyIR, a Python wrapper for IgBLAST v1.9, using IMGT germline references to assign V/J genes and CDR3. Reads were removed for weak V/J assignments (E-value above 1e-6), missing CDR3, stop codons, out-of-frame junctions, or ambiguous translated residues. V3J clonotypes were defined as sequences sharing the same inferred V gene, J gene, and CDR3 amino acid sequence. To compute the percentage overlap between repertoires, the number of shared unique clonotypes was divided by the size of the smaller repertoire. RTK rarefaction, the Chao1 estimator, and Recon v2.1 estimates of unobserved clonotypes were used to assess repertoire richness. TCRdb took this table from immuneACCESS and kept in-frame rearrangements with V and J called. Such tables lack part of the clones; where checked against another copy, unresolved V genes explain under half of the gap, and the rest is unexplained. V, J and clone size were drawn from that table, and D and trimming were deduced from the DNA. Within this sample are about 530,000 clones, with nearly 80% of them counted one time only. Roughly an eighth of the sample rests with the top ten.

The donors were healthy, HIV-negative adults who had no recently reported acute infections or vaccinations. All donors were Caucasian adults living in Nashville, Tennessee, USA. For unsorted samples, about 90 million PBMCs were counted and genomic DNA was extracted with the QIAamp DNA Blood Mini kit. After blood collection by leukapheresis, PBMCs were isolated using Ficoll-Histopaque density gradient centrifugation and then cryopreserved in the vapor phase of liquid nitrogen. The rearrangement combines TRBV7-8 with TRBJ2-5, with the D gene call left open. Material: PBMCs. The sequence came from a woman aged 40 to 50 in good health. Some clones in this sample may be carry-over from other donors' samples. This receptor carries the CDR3 CASSLSSAFQETQYF. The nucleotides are TGTGCCAGCAGCTTATCATCGGCTTTCCAAGAGACCCAGTACTTC.